This passage covers 8 T cell receptor beta chains from one sample sequenced in a study of blood T cell repertoires in COVID-19. Repertoires were generated with immunoSEQ multiplex PCR, while TCRdb's copy carries only in-frame clones and drops some. The table lists 310,000 or so clones, approximately 89% of them singletons, with roughly a tenth in the top ten. Sequenced sample: PBMCs or T cells enriched from blood (not recorded which). The receptors shown here come from a middle-aged woman who had recovered from COVID-19.

This clone was recorded once. The chain carries TRBV11-3 and TRBJ1-1, with TRBD1 matching over 8 bases. The CDR3 is 15 amino acids. The ends lost 5 bases at V and 6 bases at J; junction bases unmatched: 11. Per the germline V gene, CDR1 is SGHNT and CDR2 is YENEEA. The CDR3 here is CASSVADGQGSEAFF. CDR3 sequence (DNA): TGTGCCAGCAGCGTAGCAGACGGACAGGGATCTGAAGCTTTCTTT.

This chain joins TRBV19 and TRBJ2-3; D remains ambiguous. Trimming took 5 bases from V and 2 from J, leaving 8 bases between them. Germline loops: CDR1 LNHDA, CDR2 SQIVND (reference sequence). The CDR3 has 13 residues. For the CDR3, the DNA is TGTGCCAGTAGTTTCCACTCCACAGATACGCAGTATTTT. Its translation: CASSFHSTDTQYF.

The V call is TRBV4-1, the J call TRBJ1-2, with D perhaps matching TRBD1 (5 bases). CDR3 length: 13 residues. Germline assignment: CDR1 MGHRA and CDR2 YSYEKL. Deletions cut 4 bases from V and 7 bases from J, with 13 bases between. The CDR3 loop is CASSLIQGGGYTF. For the CDR3, the DNA is TGCGCCAGCAGCCTTATCCAGGGTGGTGGCTACACCTTC.

The chain couples TRBV7-2 to TRBJ1-2; 11 nucleotides match TRBD1. The J segment lost 8 bases and the V segment lost 5 bases, leaving 10 bases of the junction unmatched. CDR3 length: 15 residues. From germline, CDR1 is SGHTA and CDR2 FQGNSA. The CDR3 DNA follows: TGTGCCAGCAGCACAACCGGACAGGGGGCCGTAGGCTACACCTTC. This encodes CASSTTGQGAVGYTF. The full variable domain, with the rest looked up from reference TRBV7-2 and TRBJ1-2, is GAGVSQSPSNKVTEKGKDVELRCDPISGHTALYWYRQSLGQGLEFLIYFQGNSAPDKSGLPSDRFSAERTGGSVSTLTIQRTQQEDSAVYLCASSTTGQGAVGYTFGSGTRLTVV.

This clone was recorded only once. The chain joins TRBV3-1 (or the pseudogene TRBV3-2) to TRBJ1-1, with 7 nucleotides matching TRBD1. Germline V gives CDR1 LGHDT, CDR2 YNNKEL (reference sequence). Unmatched junction bases numbered 6, after V lost 0 bases and J lost 5 bases. The CDR3 runs to 15 residues. The CDR3 nucleotides are TGTGCCAGCAGCCAAGAATACAGGGGCGCAACTGAAGCTTTCTTT. This translates into CASSQEYRGATEAFF.

The chain employs TRBV5-6 and TRBJ2-7; D unresolved. Germline V gene data show CDR1 as SGHDT and CDR2 as YYEEEE. Trimming removed 3 bases from V and 5 bases from J, with 18 bases in between. CDR3 length: 15 residues. The CDR3 DNA reads TGTGCCAGCAGCTCGGTCCTAGTTGAAATAGACGAGCAGTACTTC. It yields the protein CASSSVLVEIDEQYF.

CDR3 region: CASSPGLAGGRYEQYF. The CDR3 DNA sequence: TGTGCCAGCAGCCCTGGACTAGCGGGAGGGCGCTACGAGCAGTACTTC. The chain couples TRBV7-6 to TRBJ2-7; 15 nucleotides align to TRBD2. The CDR3 runs to 16 residues. Trimming took 5 bases from V and 3 from J; bases not matched to a gene: 5. CDR1 is SGHVS and CDR2 is FNYEAQ in the germline V gene.

The genes are TRBV6-4 and TRBJ1-2; D may be TRBD1 (6 bases). The ends were cut back, 0 bases at V and 8 bases at J, with 16 bases in the middle. There are 15 residues in the CDR3. From germline, CDR1 is MRHNA and CDR2 SNTAGT. The CDR3 is CASSDSPGAEGGYTF. The CDR3 nucleotides are TGTGCCAGCAGTGACTCGCCAGGGGCAGAAGGAGGCTACACCTTC.